The clone carrying this TCR beta chain appeared a few times. Its target is not known. The study ran its PCR with 60 Vbeta and 13 Jbeta primers. In the source study's methods: The count from a later analysis was 79 million or so unique TCR beta chains, 9 million to 12 million of them shared. Repertoires were generated with immunoSEQ multiplex PCR, while TCRdb's copy carries only in-frame clones and drops some. D and trimming were read from the DNA, whereas the V and J calls and clone size are those reported in that table. The data show around 150,000 clones, with 75% to 85% seen just once and around 7.8% held by the top ten. From germline, CDR1 is MNHEY and CDR2 SVGAGI. The CDR3 contains 14 residues. Trimming cost V 6 bases and J 2 bases, with 14 bases left between them. This sample stems from a study of cytomegalovirus exposure and HLA in healthy donors. Study-level background: As released early, the data held approximately 80 million unique TCRs from HLA-typed donors.

Points from the study as a whole: Reports state that TCR beta sequences accurately predicted most subjects' HLA-A and HLA-B alleles. Earlier findings revealed that most TCR beta V segments proved productive either about 90% or about 30% of the time.

The sample taken for sequencing was PBMCs. V gene TRBV6-5 combines with J gene TRBJ2-7; weak D call: TRBD1 (6 bases). This TCR derives from a woman aged 50 to 60 in good health and CMV-seropositive. The CDR3 loop reads CASSAGVGPYEQYF. The CDR3 region has the DNA TGTGCCAGCAGCGCAGGGGTAGGGCCCTACGAGCAGTACTTC.